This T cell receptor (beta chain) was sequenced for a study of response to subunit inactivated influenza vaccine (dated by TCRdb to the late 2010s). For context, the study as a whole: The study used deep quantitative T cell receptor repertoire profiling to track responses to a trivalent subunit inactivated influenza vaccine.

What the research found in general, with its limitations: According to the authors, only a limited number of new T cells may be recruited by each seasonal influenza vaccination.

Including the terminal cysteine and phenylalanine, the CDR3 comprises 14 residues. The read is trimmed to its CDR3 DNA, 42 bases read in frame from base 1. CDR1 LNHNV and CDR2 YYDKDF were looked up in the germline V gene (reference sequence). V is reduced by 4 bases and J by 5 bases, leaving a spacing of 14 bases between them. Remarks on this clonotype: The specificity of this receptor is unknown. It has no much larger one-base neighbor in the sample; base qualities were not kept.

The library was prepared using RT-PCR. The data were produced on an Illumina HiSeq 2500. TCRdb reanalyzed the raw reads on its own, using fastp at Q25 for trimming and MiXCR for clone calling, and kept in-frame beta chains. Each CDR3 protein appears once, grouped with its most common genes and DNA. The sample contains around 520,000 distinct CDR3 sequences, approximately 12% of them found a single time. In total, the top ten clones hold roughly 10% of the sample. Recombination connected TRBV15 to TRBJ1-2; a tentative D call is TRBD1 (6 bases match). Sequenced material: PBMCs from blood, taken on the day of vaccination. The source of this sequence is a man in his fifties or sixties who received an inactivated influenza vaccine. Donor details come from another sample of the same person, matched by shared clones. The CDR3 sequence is CATSKGDGRYGYTF. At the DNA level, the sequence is TGTGCCACCAGCAAGGGGGACGGAAGATATGGCTACACCTTC. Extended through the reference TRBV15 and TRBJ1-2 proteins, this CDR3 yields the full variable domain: DAMVIQNPRYQVTQFGKPVTLSCSQTLNHNVMYWYQQKSSQAPKLLFHYYDKDFNNEADTPDNFQSRRPNTSFCFLDIRSPGLGDTAMYLCATSKGDGRYGYTFGSGTRLTVV.